The rows below give T cell receptor beta chains drawn from one sample of a study of CD8+ T cells in alopecia areata. Method: immunoSEQ multiplex PCR; TCRdb's copy keeps in-frame clones and lacks some. The repertoire consists of about 160,000 clones, with approximately 65% occurring once and the leading ten covering around 0.91%. The specimen comprised CD4+ T cells sorted from blood, sampled at week 4, from a patient treated with tofacitinib. The receptors shown here come from a human donor with alopecia areata. CDR3s include the opening cysteine and the closing phenylalanine or tryptophan. Each record gives: clone size, D gene, J gene, V gene, CDR3 protein, CDR3 DNA. D genes are given only for firm matches. A clone size is listed for some rows: how often the clone was seen (once, few, many), or a class if it is expanded.

-	-	TRBJ1-2	TRBV29-1	CSVISSGYTF	TGCAGCGTCATAAGCAGTGGCTACACCTTC
few	-	TRBJ2-6	TRBV29-1	CSVLGGRRVDVLTF	TGCAGCGTCTTGGGGGGACGGCGGGTCGACGTCCTGACTTTC
few	-	TRBJ2-2	TRBV9	CASSVKKVATSERAGELFF	TGTGCCAGCAGCGTAAAAAAGGTGGCGACGTCTGAGAGGGCCGGGGAGCTGTTTTTT
-	-	TRBJ2-3	TRBV30	CAWSPLSGLTDTQYF	TGTGCCTGGAGTCCCCTGAGCGGTCTCACAGATACGCAGTATTTT
-	-	TRBJ1-1	TRBV10-3	CAINRGPRTNTEAFF	TGTGCCATCAATAGAGGACCGAGAACGAACACTGAAGCTTTCTTT
-	-	TRBJ2-3	TRBV4-3	CASSQIGGADTQYF	TGCGCCAGCAGCCAGATCGGGGGCGCAGATACGCAGTATTTT
-	TRBD2	TRBJ2-3	TRBV29-1	CSVVSGLITDTQYF	TGCAGCGTGGTATCGGGACTAATCACAGATACGCAGTATTTT
once	TRBD2	TRBJ2-1	TRBV15	CATSRERGATYNEQFF	TGTGCCACCAGCAGGGAGCGGGGGGCCACCTACAATGAGCAGTTCTTC
-	TRBD2	TRBJ2-1	TRBV5-4	CASSLGGSGSSNEQFF	TGTGCCAGCAGCTTGGGGGGTAGCGGGTCTTCCAATGAGCAGTTCTTC
-	TRBD2	TRBJ2-5	TRBV13	CASSSTGLGRSETQYF	TGTGCCAGCAGCTCAACCGGACTAGGCCGTTCCGAGACCCAGTACTTC
-	-	TRBJ2-1	TRBV4-2	CASSQVAAYNEQFF	TGTGCCAGCAGCCAAGTCGCAGCTTACAATGAGCAGTTCTTC
-	-	TRBJ2-3	TRBV30	CAWTWADTQYF	TGTGCCTGGACATGGGCAGATACGCAGTATTTT
-	-	TRBJ2-7	TRBV5-1	CASSWRDTGPYEQYF	TGCGCCAGCAGCTGGCGGGACACGGGGCCCTACGAGCAGTACTTC
-	-	TRBJ2-1	TRBV2	CASRLQGSTYNEQFF	TGTGCCAGCAGGTTACAGGGTAGCACCTACAATGAGCAGTTCTTC
-	-	TRBJ2-3	TRBV18	CASSPVRGADTQYF	TGTGCCAGCTCACCCGTCCGGGGTGCAGATACGCAGTATTTT
-	TRBD1	TRBJ2-3	TRBV29-1	CSVDDRGISDTQYF	TGCAGCGTTGATGACAGGGGAATCTCAGATACGCAGTATTTT
-	-	TRBJ1-2	TRBV27	CASSSASTGYTF	TGTGCCAGCAGTAGCGCCTCCACGGGCTACACCTTC
-	-	TRBJ2-3	TRBV30	CAWTHGPAQYF	TGTGCCTGGACCCACGGGCCTGCGCAGTATTTT
few	-	TRBJ1-4	TRBV5-1	CASSRASKNEKLFF	TGCGCCAGCAGCAGGGCCAGTAAAAATGAAAAACTGTTTTTT
few	-	TRBJ2-3	TRBV4-1	CASSQGSADTQYF	TGCGCCAGCAGCCAAGGAAGCGCGGATACGCAGTATTTT
-	-	TRBJ1-1	TRBV29-1	CSVVALNTEAFF	TGCAGCGTTGTCGCACTGAACACTGAAGCTTTCTTT
-	-	TRBJ1-1	TRBV7-9	CASSLMIEAFF	TGTGCCAGCAGCTTAATGATTGAAGCTTTCTTT
-	-	TRBJ2-5	TRBV7-2	CASSTPRETQYF	TGTGCCAGCAGCACTCCTCGGGAGACCCAGTACTTC
-	TRBD2	TRBJ2-1	TRBV29-1	CSGLELAGGNEQFF	TGCAGCGGCCTCGAACTAGCGGGGGGGAATGAGCAGTTCTTC
-	TRBD1	TRBJ2-3	TRBV29-1	CSVEGGQGPDTQYF	TGCAGCGTTGAGGGGGGACAGGGTCCAGATACGCAGTATTTT
few	-	TRBJ2-5	TRBV7-2	CASHPPGGETQYF	TGTGCCAGCCACCCTCCGGGGGGCGAGACCCAGTACTTC
-	-	TRBJ2-7	TRBV2	CASSANRVSYEQYF	TGTGCCAGCAGCGCAAACAGGGTTTCCTACGAGCAGTACTTC
-	-	TRBJ2-7	TRBV5-4	CASSLRASYEQYF	TGTGCCAGCAGCTTAAGGGCGTCCTACGAGCAGTACTTC
few	-	TRBJ2-6	TRBV29-1	CSARSSGANVLTF	TGCAGCGCCCGAAGCTCTGGGGCCAACGTCCTGACTTTC
-	-	TRBJ2-1	TRBV29-1	CSVAYRDTYNEQFF	TGCAGCGTTGCCTACCGGGACACCTACAATGAGCAGTTCTTC
-	-	TRBJ1-1	TRBV7-2	CASSSQPGTKRNTEAFF	TGTGCCAGCAGCTCCCAGCCCGGGACGAAAAGGAACACTGAAGCTTTCTTT
few	-	TRBJ2-5	TRBV14	CASSQRAETQYF	TGTGCCAGCAGCCAACGAGCGGAGACCCAGTACTTC
-	-	TRBJ2-3	TRBV9	CASSVVVGTDTQYF	TGTGCCAGCAGCGTAGTGGTGGGCACAGATACGCAGTATTTT
-	-	TRBJ1-2	TRBV30	CAWSVGGHPNYGYTF	TGTGCCTGGAGTGTCGGGGGACACCCTAACTATGGCTACACCTTC
-	-	TRBJ2-7	TRBV11-2	CASSPRTVSSYEQYF	TGTGCCAGCAGCCCAAGGACTGTTAGCTCCTACGAGCAGTACTTC
once	-	TRBJ1-5	TRBV29-1	CSNRAQHF	TGCAGCAACAGAGCCCAGCATTTT
-	-	TRBJ2-3	TRBV5-1	CASSLRGDTDTQYF	TGCGCCAGCAGCTTGCGGGGAGACACAGATACGCAGTATTTT
-	-	TRBJ1-2	TRBV6-5	CASSLDSNYGYTF	TGTGCCAGCAGCCTCGACAGCAACTATGGCTACACCTTC
-	-	TRBJ1-5	TRBV30	CAWSVQTANQPQHF	TGTGCCTGGAGTGTACAAACCGCCAATCAGCCCCAGCATTTT
-	-	TRBJ1-2	TRBV29-1	CSATQGAGYTF	TGCAGCGCTACACAGGGTGCGGGCTACACCTTC
-	-	TRBJ1-3	TRBV9	CASSVERSGNTIYF	TGTGCCAGCAGCGTAGAGCGCTCTGGAAACACCATATATTTT
-	-	TRBJ1-6	TRBV6-1	CASSPQGFGNSPLHF	TGTGCCAGCAGCCCCCAGGGATTTGGTAATTCACCCCTCCACTTT
-	-	TRBJ2-5	TRBV5-1	CASSLVVGREMAQYF	TGCGCCAGCAGCTTGGTAGTAGGCAGGGAGATGGCCCAGTACTTC
-	-	TRBJ1-5	TRBV5-1	CASSMAGGSNQPQHF	TGCGCCAGCAGCATGGCGGGCGGTAGCAATCAGCCCCAGCATTTT
-	-	TRBJ2-1	TRBV4-2	CASSQDTVGNEQFF	TGTGCCAGCAGCCAAGATACCGTCGGAAATGAGCAGTTCTTC